Sequencing of this T cell receptor beta chain was carried out in a study of cytomegalovirus exposure and HLA in healthy donors. Study summary: A prior analysis found about 110 million unique TCR beta sequences from 150 million to 200 million T cells. Membership in the Caucasian-associated ancestry cluster was found for about four fifths of nearly 400 genotyped donors. Study-level points and caveats: The majority of TCR sequences were rare, yet some public TCRs appeared in many donors. Accurate predictions that matched the HLA-A and HLA-B alleles of most subjects were reportedly made from TCR beta sequences.

The CDR3 has 15 amino acids. The germline CDR1 and CDR2 sequences are SGHRS and YFSETQ. J was trimmed by 2 bases and V by 4 bases; bases with no gene match: 5. This clone was counted only a few times. Its antigen is not identified. Primers for the PCR totalled 60 Vbeta and 13 Jbeta. Assay used: immunoSEQ multiplex PCR; TCRdb lists only in-frame clones, some missing. Among 150,000 to 180,000 clones listed, less than 80% were seen once. The V call is TRBV5-1, the J call TRBJ2-3, with 9 nucleotides matching TRBD1. The clonotype originates from a man younger than 40 in good health and CMV-seronegative. The specimen was PBMCs. CDR3 region: CASSKGQGITDTQYF. DNA of the CDR3: TGCGCCAGCAGCAAGGGACAGGGAATCACAGATACGCAGTATTTT.